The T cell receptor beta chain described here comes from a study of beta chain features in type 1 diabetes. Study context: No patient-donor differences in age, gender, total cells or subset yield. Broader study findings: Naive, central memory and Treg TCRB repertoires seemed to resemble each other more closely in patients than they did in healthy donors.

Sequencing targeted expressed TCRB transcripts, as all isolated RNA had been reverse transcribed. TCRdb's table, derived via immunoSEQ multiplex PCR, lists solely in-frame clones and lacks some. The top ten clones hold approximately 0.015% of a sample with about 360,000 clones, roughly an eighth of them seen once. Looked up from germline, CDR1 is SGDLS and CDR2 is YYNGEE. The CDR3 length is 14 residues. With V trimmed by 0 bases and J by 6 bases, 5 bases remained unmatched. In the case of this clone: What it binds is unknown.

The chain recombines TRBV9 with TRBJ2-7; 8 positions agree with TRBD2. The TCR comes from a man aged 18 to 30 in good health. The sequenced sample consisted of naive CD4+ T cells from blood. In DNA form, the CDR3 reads TGTGCCAGCAGCGTAGGCGGGGGGCGCGTCGAGCAGTACTTC. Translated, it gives CASSVGGGRVEQYF.